This T cell receptor beta chain was documented in a study of prognosis after radiotherapy for stage I lung cancer. The wider study: SBRT radiotherapy used 3 to 5 fractions and a biologically effective dose of at least 100 Gy. Therapy that ran concurrently with stereotactic body radiotherapy was given to no patient. Findings and caveats of the study: A fall in unique TCR clone counts followed stereotactic body radiation therapy, with medians of around 10,000 versus 6,900.

Note on this clonotype: What it binds is not known.

Trimming took 0 bases from V and 3 from J, leaving 3 bases between them. The CDR3 loop spans 12 amino acids. Germline V gene lookup returns CDR1 SGDLS and CDR2 YYNGEE. Template was genomic DNA; TCR beta CDR3 amplified in two multiplex PCR rounds. First-round PCR used primers specific to each TRBV and TRBJ gene. TCRdb reanalysed the multiplex PCR reads using MiXCR and keeps one entry per CDR3 protein. The sample lists about 16,000 distinct CDR3 sequences, roughly 30% seen once, with roughly 23% in the top ten. The clonotype comes from a donor at least 50 years old with non-small cell lung cancer. The source material was PBMCs, sampled before or after stereotactic body radiation therapy (not recorded which). This chain connects TRBV9 to TRBJ1-1; D unclear. CDR3 nucleotide sequence: TGTGCCAGCAGCGTAGGCGACACTGAAGCTTTCTTT. Its protein product is CASSVGDTEAFF.